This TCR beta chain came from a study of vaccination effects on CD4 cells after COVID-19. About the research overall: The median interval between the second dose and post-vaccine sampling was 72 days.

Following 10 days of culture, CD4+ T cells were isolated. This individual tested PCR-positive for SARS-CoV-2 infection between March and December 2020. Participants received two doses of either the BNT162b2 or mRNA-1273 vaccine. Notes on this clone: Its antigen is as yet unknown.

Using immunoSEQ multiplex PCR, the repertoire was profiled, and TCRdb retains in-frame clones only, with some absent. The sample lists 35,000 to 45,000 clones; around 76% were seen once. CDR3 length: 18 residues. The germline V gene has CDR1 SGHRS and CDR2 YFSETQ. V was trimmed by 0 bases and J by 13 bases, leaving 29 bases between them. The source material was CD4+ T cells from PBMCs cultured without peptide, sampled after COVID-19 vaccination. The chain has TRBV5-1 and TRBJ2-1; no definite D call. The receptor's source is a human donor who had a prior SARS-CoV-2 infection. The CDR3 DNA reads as TGCGCCAGCAGCTTGGGACGTTACGACGAGACCAACTTAACATTTCAGTTCTTC. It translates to CASSLGRYDETNLTFQFF.